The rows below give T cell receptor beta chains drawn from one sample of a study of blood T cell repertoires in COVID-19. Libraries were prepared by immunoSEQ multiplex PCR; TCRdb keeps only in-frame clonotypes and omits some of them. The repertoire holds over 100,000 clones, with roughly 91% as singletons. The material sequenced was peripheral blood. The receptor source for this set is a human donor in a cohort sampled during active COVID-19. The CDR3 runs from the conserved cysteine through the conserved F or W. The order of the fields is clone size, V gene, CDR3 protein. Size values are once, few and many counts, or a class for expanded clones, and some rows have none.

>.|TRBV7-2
CASRRAYEQYF
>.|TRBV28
CASTPGPSPLHF
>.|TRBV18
CASSGRQGEKLFF
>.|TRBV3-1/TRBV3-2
CASSRRTGCNEQFF
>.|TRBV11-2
CASRGTGGHGYTF
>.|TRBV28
CASSFKGSGYQPQHF
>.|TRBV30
CAWSATPLNRGTEAFF
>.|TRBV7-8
CASSLGAEEQFF
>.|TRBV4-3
CASSQATATTNTGELFF
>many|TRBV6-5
CASSPGQGLNEQFF
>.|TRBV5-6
CASSLAFEQGQETQYF
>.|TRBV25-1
CASSEEGILAESSYEQYF
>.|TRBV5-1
CASSWGEVQETQYF
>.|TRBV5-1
CASSLNGTPNSPLHF
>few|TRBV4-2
CASSQRHGGGPTDTQYF
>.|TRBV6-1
CASSERVDRQYF
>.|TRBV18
CASSPPSGHSGNTIYF
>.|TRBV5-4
CASSTRRGNTDTQYF
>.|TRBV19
CASSMIGAETQYF
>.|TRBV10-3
CAISGTGGVTDTQYF
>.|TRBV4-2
CASSQVTTGHEAFF
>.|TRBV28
CASSLPGGIDGYTF
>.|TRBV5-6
CASSKDRGVYGYTF
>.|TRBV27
CASSLGPNQPQHF
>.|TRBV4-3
CASSQDLGGMNTEAFF
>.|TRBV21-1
CASAGLANEQFF
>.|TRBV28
CASKRVAGGSNTGELFF
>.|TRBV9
CASGREGQPQHF
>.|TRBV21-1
CASSNSGPEAFF
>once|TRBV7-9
CASSLRTSGGRGSTDTQYF
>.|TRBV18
CASSPAPGGTANTGELFF
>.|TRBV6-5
CASGTGSMNSPLHF
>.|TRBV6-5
CARGVQSEAFF
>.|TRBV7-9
CASRPGATNEKLFF
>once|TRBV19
CASNPTSGPQETQYF
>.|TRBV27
CASSLTGTYEQYF
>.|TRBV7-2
CASSLAGVLRKETQYF
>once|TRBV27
CASSFAAYSYEQYF
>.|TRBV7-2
CASSLPIERENYEQYF
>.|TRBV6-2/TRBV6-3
CASSLLAGGLTDTQYF
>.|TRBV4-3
CASSQELAGALAKNIQYF